The 14 T cell receptor beta chains presented below share a single source sample, sequenced in a study of blood T cell repertoires in COVID-19. The data were produced by immunoSEQ multiplex PCR, yet TCRdb's version contains in-frame clones alone and is incomplete. The sample lists approximately 100,000 clones, about 89% occurring once. Sequencing used peripheral blood. The receptors originated from a woman aged 25 to 39 with acute or convalescent COVID-19.

This chain connects TRBV30 to TRBJ1-2, with TRBD1 as a possible D gene (6 bases). Germline V gene lookup returns CDR1 GTSNPN and CDR2 SVGIG (reference sequence). V lost 0 bases and J 0 bases, leaving 8 bases between the germline ends. This CDR3 has 14 amino acids. Here the CDR3 DNA reads TGTGCCTGGAGTGTACAGGGCCCTAACTATGGCTACACCTTC. Protein sequence: CAWSVQGPNYGYTF.

The rearrangement joins TRBV7-8 to TRBJ1-1; 8 positions agree with TRBD1. The germline CDR1 and CDR2 sequences are SGHVS and FQNEAQ. This CDR3 region has 14 residues. The ends lost 5 bases at V and 2 bases at J; junction bases unmatched: 4. CDR3 bases: TGTGCCAGCAGCCTACAGGGGGATAACACTGAAGCTTTCTTT. It encodes CASSLQGDNTEAFF.

J is TRBJ2-1 and V is TRBV14; maybe TRBD1 (5 bases). Germline V gives CDR1 SGHDN, CDR2 FVKESK. V gave up 0 bases and J gave up 4 bases, with 13 bases separating them. This CDR3 comprises 16 residues. The chain's CDR3 is CASSQDYPGSYNEQFF. The CDR3 region has the DNA TGTGCCAGCAGCCAAGATTATCCAGGGTCGTACAATGAGCAGTTCTTC.

The count of this clone is one. The chain is built from TRBV7-9 and TRBJ1-4; weak D call: TRBD1 (5 bases). V lost 3 bases, J lost 7 bases, and 15 bases lay in between. This CDR3 has 15 amino acids. Germline V gene data show CDR1 as SEHNR and CDR2 as FQNEAQ (reference sequence). CDR3 residues: CASSFPTGLGEKLFF. For the CDR3, the DNA is TGTGCCAGCAGCTTTCCCACAGGATTGGGTGAAAAACTGTTTTTT.

The V gene is TRBV28, the J gene TRBJ1-3; a weak D match, TRBD1 (5 bases). The CDR3 contains 15 residues. Germline-derived CDR1 and CDR2 are MDHEN and SYDVKM. V dropped 2 bases and J dropped 2 bases, with 10 bases sitting between them. The CDR3 reads CASSLGGSTGNTIYF. The DNA for the CDR3 is TGTGCCAGCAGTTTAGGGGGGAGTACTGGAAACACCATATATTTT.

The V gene is TRBV6-6, the J gene TRBJ2-7; D is undetermined. V lost 6 bases, J lost 6 bases, and 12 bases lay in between. This CDR3 has 12 amino acids. CDR1 is MNHNY, CDR2 SVGAGI, per germline (reference sequence). DNA of the CDR3: TGTGCCAGCAGAATTCCGGGTCGCGAGCAGTACTTC. It is translated as CASRIPGREQYF.

The gene calls are TRBV6-5 and TRBJ2-2; the D gene is possibly TRBD2 (6 bases). CDR1 and CDR2 from the germline V gene are MNHEY and SVGAGI. CDR3 length: 15 residues. The ends were cut back, 7 bases at V and 3 bases at J, with 15 bases in the middle. The CDR3 here is CASKVSGVDTGELFF. The CDR3 DNA sequence: TGTGCCAGCAAAGTCTCGGGGGTGGACACCGGGGAGCTGTTTTTT.

The V and J genes are TRBV20-1 and TRBJ1-2; D may be TRBD1 (5 bases). The CDR3 extends over 10 amino acids. V gave up 5 bases and J gave up 8 bases, with 9 bases separating them. Germline V gene sequence: CDR1 DFQATT, CDR2 SNEGSKA (reference sequence). CDR3 coding DNA: TGCAGTGCTTGGAAGGGGGGCTACACCTTC. This encodes CSAWKGGYTF.

J is TRBJ1-1 and V is TRBV28; unclear D gene. The CDR3 is 14 amino acids. Trimming stripped 7 bases from V and 1 base from J, with 13 bases between. CDR1 and CDR2 from the germline V gene are MDHEN and SYDVKM. CDR3 nucleotide sequence: TGTGCCAGCACCTCACCAGGTGGGAACACTGAAGCTTTCTTT. It yields the protein CASTSPGGNTEAFF.

The genes are TRBV11-3 and TRBJ1-6; D remains ambiguous. V lost 1 base and J lost 0, with 7 bases in between. Germline V lookup: CDR1 SGHNT, CDR2 YENEEA. The CDR3 consists of 16 residues. Here the CDR3 DNA reads TGTGCCAGCAGCTTAGTGGGGAGCTCCTATAATTCACCCCTCCACTTT. Translated, it gives CASSLVGSSYNSPLHF.

This rearrangement joins TRBV5-1 to TRBJ2-2; a weak D match, TRBD1 (5 bases). CDR1 is SGHRS, CDR2 YFSETQ, per germline. The CDR3 loop spans 14 amino acids. The V gene lost 3 bases and the J gene lost 7 bases, with 13 bases spanning the gap. In nucleotides, the CDR3 is TGCGCCAGCAGCTCTACAGGTTCTGGCGGGGAGCTGTTTTTT. Translation: CASSSTGSGGELFF.

The chain is built from TRBV3-1 (or the pseudogene TRBV3-2) and TRBJ1-2; 7 bases are shared with TRBD1. There are 16 residues in the CDR3. Germline CDR1 and CDR2: LGHDT and YNNKEL (reference sequence). Losses at the gene ends were 3 bases for V and 8 bases for J; bases not matched to a gene: 15. DNA for the CDR3: TGTGCCAGCAGCCACCACCAAGGGGGCCGTGCTGGCGGCTACACCTTC. Protein: CASSHHQGGRAGGYTF.

This clone was detected a few times. The chain's CDR3 is CASGHGIRRDGYTF. CDR3 coding DNA: TGTGCCAGCGGACATGGAATACGGCGCGATGGCTACACCTTC. The chain has TRBV28 and TRBJ1-2; tentatively, D is TRBD1 (5 bases). The V end lost 8 bases, the J end lost 6 bases, and 19 bases lay between the germline ends. The CDR3 length is 14 residues. CDR1 is MDHEN and CDR2 is SYDVKM in the germline V gene.

The chain joins TRBV27 to TRBJ1-1; 9 bases fit TRBD1. Germline assignment: CDR1 MNHEY and CDR2 SMNVEV (reference sequence). V trimming: 5 bases; J trimming: 11 bases; junction bases outside the gene matches: 6. This CDR3 has 12 amino acids. CDR3 bases: TGTGCCAGCAGTCGAGGACAGGGGATGGCTTTCTTT. Its protein product is CASSRGQGMAFF.